These T cell receptor beta chains were read from a single sample in a study of T cells in Graves' hyperthyroidism and ophthalmopathy. One entry per CDR3 protein results from TCRdb running MiXCR on the multiplex PCR reads. The sample carries hundreds of thousands of distinct CDR3 sequences, approximately 14% recorded once. The sample was blood. These receptors originate from a woman younger than 45 with Graves' hyperthyroidism that later progressed to Graves' ophthalmopathy. Each CDR3 is given with its conserved first and last residue. Fields, in order: clone size, J gene, V gene, D gene, CDR3 protein, CDR3 DNA. The D gene is left open where the match is weak. Rows give clone size only sometimes, using once, few, many, or a class for an expanded clone.

clone_size: many
j_call: TRBJ2-7
v_call: TRBV2
d_call: -
cdr3_aa: CASSTSTREQYF
cdr3_nt: TGTGCCAGTTCAACCTCTACTAGGGAGCAGTACTTC

clone_size: -
j_call: TRBJ1-3
v_call: TRBV4-1
d_call: -
cdr3_aa: CASSQASTSGNTIYF
cdr3_nt: TGCGCCAGCAGCCAGGCCTCCACCTCTGGAAACACCATATATTTT

clone_size: many
j_call: TRBJ2-1
v_call: TRBV18
d_call: -
cdr3_aa: CASSPGSGEQFF
cdr3_nt: TGTGCCAGCTCACCCGGGTCGGGTGAGCAGTTCTTC

clone_size: many
j_call: TRBJ2-2
v_call: TRBV2
d_call: TRBD2
cdr3_aa: CASQTSGSNTGELFF
cdr3_nt: TGTGCCAGCCAGACCAGCGGGAGCAACACCGGGGAGCTGTTTTTT

clone_size: many
j_call: TRBJ1-6
v_call: TRBV6-1
d_call: -
cdr3_aa: CASRYRSSLNSPLHF
cdr3_nt: TGTGCCAGCAGATACAGGTCCTCCTTGAATTCACCCCTCCACTTT

clone_size: many
j_call: TRBJ2-7
v_call: TRBV11-2
d_call: -
cdr3_aa: CASSPGRGSYEQYF
cdr3_nt: TGTGCCAGCAGCCCGGGGCGGGGCTCCTACGAGCAGTACTTC

clone_size: once
j_call: TRBJ2-3
v_call: TRBV6-1
d_call: TRBD1
cdr3_aa: CAGTVSDTQYF
cdr3_nt: TGTGCCGGGACAGTTTCAGATACGCAGTATTTT

clone_size: few
j_call: TRBJ1-4
v_call: TRBV7-9
d_call: -
cdr3_aa: CASSRTEASEKLFF
cdr3_nt: TGTGCCAGCAGCCGCACAGAAGCCTCTGAAAAACTGTTTTTT

clone_size: -
j_call: TRBJ2-1
v_call: TRBV28
d_call: TRBD2
cdr3_aa: CASQLRVWKAGDYNEQFF
cdr3_nt: TGTGCCAGCCAGTTAAGGGTGTGGAAAGCGGGAGATTACAATGAGCAGTTCTTC

clone_size: many
j_call: TRBJ2-5
v_call: TRBV11-3
d_call: TRBD1
cdr3_aa: CASSLPTGAETQYF
cdr3_nt: TGTGCCAGCAGCTTACCAACAGGGGCAGAGACCCAGTACTTC

clone_size: -
j_call: TRBJ1-4
v_call: TRBV18
d_call: -
cdr3_aa: CASSRQLANEKLFF
cdr3_nt: TGTGCCAGCTCAAGACAGTTGGCTAATGAAAAACTGTTTTTT

clone_size: many
j_call: TRBJ2-4
v_call: TRBV7-9
d_call: TRBD1
cdr3_aa: CASSPTGQGTIQYF
cdr3_nt: TGTGCCAGCAGCCCCACAGGACAGGGAACCATTCAGTACTTC

clone_size: many
j_call: TRBJ1-2
v_call: TRBV29-1
d_call: TRBD1
cdr3_aa: CSVGQGANYGYTF
cdr3_nt: TGCAGCGTGGGACAGGGGGCTAACTATGGCTACACCTTC

clone_size: many
j_call: TRBJ2-2
v_call: TRBV2
d_call: TRBD1
cdr3_aa: CASTDRGRGELFF
cdr3_nt: TGTGCCAGCACGGACAGGGGGCGCGGGGAGCTGTTTTTT